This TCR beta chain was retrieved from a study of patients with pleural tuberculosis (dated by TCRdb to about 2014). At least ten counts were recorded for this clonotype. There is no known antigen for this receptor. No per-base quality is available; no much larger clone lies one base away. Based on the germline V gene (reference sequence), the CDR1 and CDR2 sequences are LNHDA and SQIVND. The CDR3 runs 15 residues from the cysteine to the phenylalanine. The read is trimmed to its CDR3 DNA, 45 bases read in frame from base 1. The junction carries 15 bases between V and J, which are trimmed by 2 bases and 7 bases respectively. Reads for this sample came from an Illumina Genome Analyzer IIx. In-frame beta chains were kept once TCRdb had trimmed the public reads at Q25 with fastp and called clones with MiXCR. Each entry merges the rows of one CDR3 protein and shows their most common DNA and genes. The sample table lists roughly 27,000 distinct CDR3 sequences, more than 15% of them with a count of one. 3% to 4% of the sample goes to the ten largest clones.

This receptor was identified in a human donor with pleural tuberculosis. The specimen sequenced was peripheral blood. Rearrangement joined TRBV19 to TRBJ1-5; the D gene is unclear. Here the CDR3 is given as CASSILEVVRQPQHF. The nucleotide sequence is TGTGCCAGTAGTATACTCGAAGTAGTAAGGCAGCCCCAGCATTTT.